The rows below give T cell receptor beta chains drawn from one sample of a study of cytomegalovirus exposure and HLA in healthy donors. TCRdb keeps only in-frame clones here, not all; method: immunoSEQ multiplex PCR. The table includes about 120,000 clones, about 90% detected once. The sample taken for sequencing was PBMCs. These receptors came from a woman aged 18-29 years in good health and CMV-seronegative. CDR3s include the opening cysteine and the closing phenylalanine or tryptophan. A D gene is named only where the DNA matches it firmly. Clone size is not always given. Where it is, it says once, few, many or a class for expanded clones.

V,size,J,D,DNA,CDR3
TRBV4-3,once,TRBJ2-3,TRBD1,TGCGCCAGCAGCCCCGGACAGGGAGCAGATACGCAGTATTTT,CASSPGQGADTQYF
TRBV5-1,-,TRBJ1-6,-,TGCGCCAGCCGTCCTGGTACAGGGCCCGATTCACCCCTCCACTTT,CASRPGTGPDSPLHF
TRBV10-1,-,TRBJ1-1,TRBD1,TGCGCCAGCAGTGGCACAGGGGGCGGCACTGAAGCTTTCTTT,CASSGTGGGTEAFF
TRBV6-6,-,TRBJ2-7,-,TGTGCCAGCAGCCGCCAGGTCTACGAGCAGTACTTC,CASSRQVYEQYF
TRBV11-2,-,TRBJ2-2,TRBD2,TGTGCCAGCAAGACTATACTAGCGGAGAACACCGGGGAGCTGTTTTTT,CASKTILAENTGELFF
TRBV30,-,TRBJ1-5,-,TGTGCCTGGAGTTATTCAGAGGCTAGGTTGCCCCAGCATTTT,CAWSYSEARLPQHF
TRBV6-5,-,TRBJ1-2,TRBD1,TGTGCCAGCAGTCCTCCGGACAGGCCCCGGGAGGGCTACACCTTC,CASSPPDRPREGYTF
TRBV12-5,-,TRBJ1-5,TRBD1,TGTGCTAGTGGTTTGGTACTCGGGACAGGGGCTATCGGCAATCAGCCCCAGCATTTT,CASGLVLGTGAIGNQPQHF
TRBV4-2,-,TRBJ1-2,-,TGTGCCAGCAGCCAAGATACCACAGGTCTGGGTGGCTACACCTTC,CASSQDTTGLGGYTF
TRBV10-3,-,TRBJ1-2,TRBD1,TGTGCCATCAGTGACCTCCGGGACAGGGATGGCTACACCTTC,CAISDLRDRDGYTF
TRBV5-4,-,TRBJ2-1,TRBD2,TGTGCCAGCAGCTTACTAAGGGGTAGCGGGAGTTCGGGGTCTGAGCAGTTCTTC,CASSLLRGSGSSGSEQFF
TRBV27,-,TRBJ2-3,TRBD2,TGTGCCAGCACCAAGACCGGGACTAGCGGGAGCCCAGATACGCAGTATTTT,CASTKTGTSGSPDTQYF
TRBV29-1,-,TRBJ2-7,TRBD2,TGCAGCGCTTCGGGGACTAGCGGGAGGGCCGTTGGCGAGCAGTACTTC,CSASGTSGRAVGEQYF
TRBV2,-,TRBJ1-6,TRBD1,TGTGCCAGCAGTGAAACGTCAGCACAGGGGGGGTCACCCCTCCACTTT,CASSETSAQGGSPLHF
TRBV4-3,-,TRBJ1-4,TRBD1,TGCGCCAGCAGCCAAGGGACAGGGGTAGACGAAAAACTGTTTTTT,CASSQGTGVDEKLFF
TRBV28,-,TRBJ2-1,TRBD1,TGTGCCAGCCATACCTCGAGACAGGGAGATGGCAATGAGCAGTTCTTC,CASHTSRQGDGNEQFF
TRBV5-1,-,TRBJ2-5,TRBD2,TGCGCCAGCAGCCCCTCTAGCGGGGGGACTGGGGAGACCCAGTACTTC,CASSPSSGGTGETQYF
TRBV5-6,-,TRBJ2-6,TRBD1,TGTGCCAGCAGCCTGTGGACAGGGCCATCTGGGGCCAACGTCCTGACTTTC,CASSLWTGPSGANVLTF
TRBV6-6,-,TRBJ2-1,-,TGTGCCAGCAGTTACTCGACAGCTCTCCTCTACAATGAGCAGTTCTTC,CASSYSTALLYNEQFF
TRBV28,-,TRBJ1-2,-,TGTGCCAGCAGCCCCGGGGAGTGGGGCTACACCTTC,CASSPGEWGYTF
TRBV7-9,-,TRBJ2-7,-,TGTGCCAGCAGCTTATCCTCAGGTGGATCCGAGCAGTACTTC,CASSLSSGGSEQYF
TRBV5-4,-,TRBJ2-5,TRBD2,TGTGCCAGCAGGGAAGCGGGAGGAGCAGAGACCCAGTACTTC,CASREAGGAETQYF
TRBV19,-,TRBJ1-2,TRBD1,TGTGCCAGTAGGTGGACAGGCGATCTGAGTAGCTATGGCTACACCTTC,CASRWTGDLSSYGYTF
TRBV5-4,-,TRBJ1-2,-,TGTGCCAGCAGCTTGAGTTTTGGGGGCACCAACTATGGCTACACCTTC,CASSLSFGGTNYGYTF
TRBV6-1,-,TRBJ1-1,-,TGTGCCAGCAGTGTTCACAGGACGGGGAACACTGAAGCTTTCTTT,CASSVHRTGNTEAFF
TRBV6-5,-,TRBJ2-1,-,TGTGCCACCCTGGGCGGGGCTACCTACAATGAGCAGTTCTTC,CATLGGATYNEQFF
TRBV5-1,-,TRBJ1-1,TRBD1,TGCGCCAGCAGCTCCGATGGGACAGGGAGACAGACTGAAGCTTTCTTT,CASSSDGTGRQTEAFF
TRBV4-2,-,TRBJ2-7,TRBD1,TGTGCCAGCAGCCAAGATCCGGGACAGTCCCCCTACGAGCAGTACTTC,CASSQDPGQSPYEQYF
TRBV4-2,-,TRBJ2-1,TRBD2,TGTGCCAGCAGCCAAGATTACAGCGGGAGCTCCTACAATGAGCAGTTCTTC,CASSQDYSGSSYNEQFF
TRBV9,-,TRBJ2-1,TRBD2,TGTGCCAGCAGCGTAGGGGGGGTCTTAGCGGGAGGTGGTAATGAGCAGTTCTTC,CASSVGGVLAGGGNEQFF
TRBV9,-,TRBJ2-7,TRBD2,TGTGCCAGCAGTTTAGGGGCGGGAGGGCGAGACGAGCAGTACTTC,CASSLGAGGRDEQYF
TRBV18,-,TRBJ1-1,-,TGTGCCAGCTCACCCCCCGACAGAAAAGCTTTCTTT,CASSPPDRKAFF
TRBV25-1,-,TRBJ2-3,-,TGTGCCAGCAGTACACCACAGGGACCAGATACGCAGTATTTT,CASSTPQGPDTQYF
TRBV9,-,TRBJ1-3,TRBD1,TGTGCCAGCAGCGTTCGTCCAGAACAGGGGGCGTCCGGAAACACCATATATTTT,CASSVRPEQGASGNTIYF
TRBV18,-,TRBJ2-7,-,TGTGCCAGCTCACCCCTCGGGGGTCAGCTCGACGAGCAGTACTTC,CASSPLGGQLDEQYF
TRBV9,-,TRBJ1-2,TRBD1,TGTGCCAGCAGCACTGGACAGGGTAACTATGGCTACACCTTC,CASSTGQGNYGYTF
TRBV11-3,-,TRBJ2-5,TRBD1,TGTGCCAGCAGCTCCGGGACAGGGGGCTACGAACAAGAGACCCAGTACTTC,CASSSGTGGYEQETQYF
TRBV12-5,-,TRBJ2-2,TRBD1,TGTGCTACCCTCCGGGACAGGGGGAAACTCACCGGGGAGCTGTTTTTT,CATLRDRGKLTGELFF
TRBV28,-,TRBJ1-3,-,TGTGCCAGCAGCTCTATCGGAGGGTGGGCGGGATTTAGCTCTGGAAACACCATATATTTT,CASSSIGGWAGFSSGNTIYF
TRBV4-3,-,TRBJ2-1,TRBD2,TGCGCCAGCAGCCAAGATTTCATTCTAGCGGGAGTGTATGAGCAGTTCTTC,CASSQDFILAGVYEQFF
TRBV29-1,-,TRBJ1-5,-,TGCAGCGCCCAAGAAGGCAGGGGAGGCAATCAGCCCCAGCATTTT,CSAQEGRGGNQPQHF
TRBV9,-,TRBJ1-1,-,TGTGCCAGCAGCGTAGCCCAGGGTGGGACTGAAGCTTTCTTT,CASSVAQGGTEAFF
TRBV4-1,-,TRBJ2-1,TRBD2,TGCGCCAGCAGCGGACTAGCAACCTACAATGAGCAGTTCTTC,CASSGLATYNEQFF
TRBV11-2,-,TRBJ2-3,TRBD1,TGTGCCAGCAGCTTAACAGGGGGCACAGATACGCAGTATTTT,CASSLTGGTDTQYF
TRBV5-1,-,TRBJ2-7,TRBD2,TGCGCCAGCAGCGCGGCGGGGGGCGGGTTTCAGTACTTC,CASSAAGGGFQYF
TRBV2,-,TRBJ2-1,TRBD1,TGTGCCAGAGGGGCAACGGACAGGGACTACAATGAGCAGTTCTTC,CARGATDRDYNEQFF
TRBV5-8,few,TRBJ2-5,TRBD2,TGTGCCAGCAGCTCCGGACTAGCGGGGGTGGAGACCCAGTACTTC,CASSSGLAGVETQYF
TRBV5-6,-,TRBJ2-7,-,TGTGCCAGCAGCGTGGGAGCTAGTTTTTACGAGCAGTACTTC,CASSVGASFYEQYF
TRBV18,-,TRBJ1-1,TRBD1,TGTGCCAGCTCCAGACCTGGACAGGGGGCATACGGTGAAGCTTTCTTT,CASSRPGQGAYGEAFF
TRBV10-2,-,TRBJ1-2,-,TGCGCCAGTGCCGGGACTAACTATGGCTACACCTTC,CASAGTNYGYTF
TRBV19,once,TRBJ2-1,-,TGTGCCAGTAGTTCATTAGGGGGTAGGAGTAGCTACAATGAGCAGTTCTTC,CASSSLGGRSSYNEQFF
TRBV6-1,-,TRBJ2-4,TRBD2,TGTGCCAGCAGTGGAGTTAAATTCGGGGGAGGGCCAGGAAACATTCAGTACTTC,CASSGVKFGGGPGNIQYF